This TCR beta chain is from a study of regulatory T cells in long-lasting Graves disease. Regarding the study as a whole: Persistent-disease Graves' patients showed less TCR diversity than new cases.

Time point here: persistent/refractory GD, antithyroid drugs over 5 years with positive TRAb. RNA from PBMCs was the source of the TCR library. Germline V gene data show CDR1 as LGHDT and CDR2 as YNNKEL (reference sequence). V dropped 0 bases and J dropped 1 base, with 12 bases sitting between them. CDR3 size: 16 residues. This clonotype was seen many times. Its antigen is currently unknown. Investigators prepared the TCR beta libraries by applying iRepertoire HTBI primers and Arm-PCR of CDR3 regions. TCRdb re-called the multiplex PCR reads with MiXCR, one entry per CDR3 protein. The sample lists roughly 400,000 distinct CDR3 sequences, 21% occurring once.

The source of this sequence is a female donor with Graves disease. The V and J genes are TRBV3-1 and TRBJ2-5, with no clear D. The source was peripheral blood mononuclear cells (PBMCs), collected when the disease was refractory, from a patient treated with antithyroid drugs. The CDR3 DNA sequence: TGTGCCAGCAGCCAAGATAGGGTGACGGGCCAAGAGACCCAGTACTTC. It codes for CASSQDRVTGQETQYF.